This T cell receptor beta chain was recovered during a study of blood T cell repertoires in acute mononucleosis (dated by TCRdb to the early 2020s). In the study overall: Acute-phase samples, representing the primary response, were taken within 2 weeks of symptom onset. In acute infection, YVL-BR-specific cells made up a mean of around 2% of blood CD8 T cells and GLC-BM-specific cells made up a mean of approximately 1.1%. The mean blood EBV load was around 4 log10 genome copies per million B cells in acute infection and about 2.5 at convalescence. The full study reports these points: Because only a fraction of each donor's blood was analyzed, sampling error might partly explain the low overlap between acute and convalescent clonotypes. For BRLF1 (YVL-BR), TCRalpha CDR3 motifs played a dominant role and TCRbeta a minimal role in TCR repertoire selection. Just 7.5% to 9% of the unique acute clonotypes remained in convalescence, but these persisting clonotypes accounted for most of the response, and new, diverse de novo clonotypes seemingly replaced the other acute clonotypes. The cohort comprised only a few donors, so group averages rested on very few individuals.

Ends trimmed: V by 3 bases, J by 5 bases; bases unmatched to a gene: 9. Including cysteine and phenylalanine, the CDR3 has 15 amino acids. Here the CDR3 DNA is all that survives: 45 bases in frame from base 1. CDR1 and CDR2 are read off the germline V gene (reference sequence) as MNHEY and SMNVEV. On this clone itself: Base quality data are lacking; no much larger clone is found one base away.

Total RNA from at least 8,500 sorted tetramer+ CD8 T cells was reverse transcribed into cDNA for TCR profiling. PCR amplification of CDR3 regions used primers annealing to V and J regions and added unique molecular identifiers so that templates could be tracked. The immunoSEQ platform, including its sequencing and error-correction standards, was used to profile TCRalpha and TCRbeta chains. On the study's bioinformatics: Clonal copy numbers were corrected for sequencing and PCR errors, and IMGT conventions were followed to define CDR3s. Analysis was restricted to productive rearrangements and was performed with immunoSEQ Analyzer versions 2.0 and 3.0, and gene-pairing frequencies were further processed in Microsoft Excel. Circos plots were used to display V-J pairings, and MEME together with a custom motifSearch program was used to find CDR3 motifs. The probability of generation of TCR sequences was calculated using the OLGA algorithm. Clonotypes seen at both visits were called persistent; those seen only acutely were nonpersistent; those seen only at convalescence were de novo. An amino acid clonotype used by more than one donor was defined as a public TCR. TCRdb stores this immuneACCESS table with in-frame sequences only. Part of the clones is absent; in the studies checked, under half of the shortfall reflects unresolved V genes, and no reason is known for the rest. V and J calls and clone size are as listed in that table; D and trimming were resolved from the DNA. The sample profile shows some 6,600 clones; less than 30% of them were found once. The top ten clones comprise 25% to 30% of the sample.

The sample's time point label, in plain terms: acute infectious mononucleosis, at clinical presentation within 2 weeks of symptom onset (visit 1). CD8 T cell responses to two immunodominant EBV epitopes, BRLF1 109 (YVL-BR) and BMLF1 280 (GLC-BM), were tracked in the study over primary infection. A positive serum heterophile antibody test and EBV viral capsid antigen-specific IgM indicated primary EBV infection. Magnetic positive selection (MACS) was first used to enrich total CD8 T cells from PBMCs. A FACSAria III was used to sort live CD3+ CD8+ tetramer+ cells to a purity above 90%. A PE-conjugated tetramer loaded with the BRLF1 109-117 peptide was used to sort the cells. TCR repertoires of EBV epitope-specific CD8 T cells were deep-sequenced directly ex vivo after tetramer sorting, at acute infection and at convalescence. The donors were three individuals between about 18 and 29 years old who had clinical acute infectious mononucleosis and laboratory evidence of primary EBV infection. Heparinized peripheral blood was drawn at clinical presentation with mononucleosis symptoms and again about 6 months later. PBMCs were isolated by Ficoll-Paque density gradient centrifugation.

The sequence was collected from a woman under 30 with infectious mononucleosis caused by EBV. Here the chain combines TRBV27 and TRBJ2-5, with 7 junctional bases fitting TRBD1. The sample was EBV YVL epitope tetramer+ CD8+ T cells sorted from PBMCs, taken during acute infectious mononucleosis. The cell subset or site label, read with the paper, signifies: CD8 T cells binding a tetramer with EBV BRLF1 109-117 peptide (YVL-BR). The CDR3 here reads CASSFLTGSAETQYF. The DNA sequence reads TGTGCCAGCAGTTTCTTGACAGGGTCGGCGGAGACCCAGTACTTC.